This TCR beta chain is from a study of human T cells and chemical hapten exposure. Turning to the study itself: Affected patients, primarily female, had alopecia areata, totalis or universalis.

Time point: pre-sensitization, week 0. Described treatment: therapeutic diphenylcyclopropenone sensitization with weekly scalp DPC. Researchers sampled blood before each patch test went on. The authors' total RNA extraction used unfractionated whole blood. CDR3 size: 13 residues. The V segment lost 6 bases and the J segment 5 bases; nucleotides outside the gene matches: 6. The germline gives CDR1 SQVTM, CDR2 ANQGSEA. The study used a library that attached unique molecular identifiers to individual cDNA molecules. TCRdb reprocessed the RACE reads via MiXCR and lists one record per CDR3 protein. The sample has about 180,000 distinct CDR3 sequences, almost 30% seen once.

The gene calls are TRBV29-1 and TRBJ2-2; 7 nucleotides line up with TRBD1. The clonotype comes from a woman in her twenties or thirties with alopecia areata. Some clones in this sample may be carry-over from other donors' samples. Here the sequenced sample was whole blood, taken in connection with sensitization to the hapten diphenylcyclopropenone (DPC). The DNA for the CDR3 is TGCAGCGTCGACAGGGTGGGGACCGGGGAGCTGTTTTTT. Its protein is CSVDRVGTGELFF.